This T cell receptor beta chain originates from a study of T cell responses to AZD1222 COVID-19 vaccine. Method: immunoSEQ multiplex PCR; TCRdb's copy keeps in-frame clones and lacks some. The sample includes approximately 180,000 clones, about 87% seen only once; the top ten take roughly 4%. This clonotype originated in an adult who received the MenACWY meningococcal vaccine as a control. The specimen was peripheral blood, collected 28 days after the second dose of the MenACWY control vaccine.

CDR3 sequence reads: CASSLLDRVNTEAFF. DNA for the CDR3: TGTGCCAGCAGCTTGCTAGACAGGGTAAACACTGAAGCTTTCTTT. The V and J genes are TRBV5-6 and TRBJ1-1; 7 bases line up with TRBD1. From germline, CDR1 is SGHDT and CDR2 YYEEEE. V lost 1 base and J lost 2; bases outside the gene matches: 5. This CDR3 is built from 15 residues.